Below are 25 T cell receptor beta chains sequenced from a single sample in a study of blood T cell repertoires in COVID-19. The protocol was immunoSEQ multiplex PCR, while the TCRdb copy is restricted to in-frame clones and leaves out a portion. The table includes over 150,000 clones, 85% to 90% detected once. Sample: peripheral blood. These receptors were taken from a man aged 45 to 65 who had recovered from COVID-19.

The rearrangement uses TRBV5-6 and TRBJ2-7; 12 nucleotides align to TRBD2. Trimming removed 3 bases from V and 4 bases from J; junction bases left unmatched: 8. Germline CDR1 and CDR2: SGHDT and YYEEEE. The CDR3 is 16 residues long. CDR3 loop: CASSWGATSGRYEQYF. CDR3 DNA: TGTGCCAGCAGCTGGGGGGCGACTAGCGGGAGATACGAGCAGTACTTC.

CDR3 nucleotide sequence: TGTGCCAGCAGACTGCAGGGTAGTGGCCCTGAAGCTTTCTTT. It codes for CASRLQGSGPEAFF. The V gene is TRBV6-6, the J gene TRBJ1-1, with a possible D match to TRBD1 (5 bases). The CDR3 is 14 amino acids. V dropped 6 bases and J dropped 6 bases, with 17 bases sitting between them. The V gene's germline CDR1 is MNHNY and CDR2 SVGAGI (reference sequence).

The chain carries TRBV7-3 and TRBJ2-3; 7 nucleotides align to TRBD2. This CDR3 is built from 15 residues. The V gene end was trimmed by 6 bases and the J gene end by 2 bases; junction bases not matched to a gene: 8. Germline CDR1 SGHTA, CDR2 FQGTGA. The DNA of the CDR3 is TGTGCCAGCAGAAGACACGGGGGGTCCACAGATACGCAGTATTTT. Translated: CASRRHGGSTDTQYF.

V and J are TRBV24-1 and TRBJ2-1, with TRBD1 identical over 12 bases. The trim removed 3 bases at V and 6 bases at J, leaving 5 bases unmatched. CDR3 size: 16 residues. Germline V lookup: CDR1 KGHDR, CDR2 SFDVKD. The CDR3 loop is CATSDAGQGAPNEQFF. The CDR3 DNA follows: TGTGCCACCAGTGATGCGGGACAGGGGGCACCCAATGAGCAGTTCTTC.

The rearrangement uses TRBV4-1 and TRBJ1-5; D may be TRBD1 (6 bases). CDR3 length: 18 residues. Trimming shortened V by 1 base and J by 2 bases, and 18 bases separated the two germline ends. CDR1 and CDR2 from the germline V gene are MGHRA and YSYEKL. The CDR3 coding sequence is TGCGCCAGCAGCCAAGTTTGGGGGCATGGTTTCGGCAATCAGCCCCAGCATTTT. It translates to CASSQVWGHGFGNQPQHF.

This sequence joins TRBV7-8 and TRBJ1-1; 10 nucleotides align to TRBD1. This CDR3 has 18 amino acids. V lost 0 bases and J lost 0; bases outside the gene matches: 7. Germline V gene sequence: CDR1 SGHVS, CDR2 FQNEAQ. As DNA, the CDR3 is TGTGCCAGCAGCTTAGCGCTCGGGACAGGGGCGGTGAACACTGAAGCTTTCTTT. The encoded protein is CASSLALGTGAVNTEAFF.

The genes are TRBV7-6 and TRBJ2-7, with TRBD1 matching over 8 bases. CDR3 length equals 15 residues. The germline CDR1 and CDR2 sequences are SGHVS and FNYEAQ. The trim removed 1 base at V and 0 bases at J, leaving 2 bases unmatched. The CDR3: CASSLEGQDSYEQYF. The CDR3 nucleotides read TGTGCCAGCAGCTTAGAGGGACAGGACTCCTACGAGCAGTACTTC.

This clone showed up just once. The V and J genes are TRBV2 and TRBJ2-7, with TRBD1 matching over 9 bases. Germline V gene data show CDR1 as SNHLY and CDR2 as FYNNEI. With V trimmed by 6 bases and J by 6 bases, 6 bases remained unmatched. CDR3 length: 13 amino acids. The CDR3 region has the DNA TGTGCCAGCAGCTTGGGACAGGGTGTCGAGCAGTACTTC. Its translation: CASSLGQGVEQYF.

The chain combines TRBV2 with TRBJ1-1; the match to TRBD1 covers 7 bases. The germline CDR1 and CDR2 sequences are SNHLY and FYNNEI. This CDR3 comprises 14 residues. Unmatched junction bases numbered 12, after V lost 8 bases and J lost 6 bases. Here the CDR3 reads CASAYRGGGAEAFF. Written as DNA, the CDR3 is TGTGCCAGCGCGTACAGGGGTGGGGGCGCTGAAGCTTTCTTT.

The chain carries TRBV7-3 and TRBJ2-2, with D possibly matching TRBD2 (6 bases). Trimming took off 5 bases at V and 4 bases at J, with 17 bases between the two ends. Germline CDR1 reads SGHTA; CDR2 reads FQGTGA. This CDR3 has 16 amino acids. CDR3 in DNA: TGTGCCAGCAGCCTCCCATGGGGAGCGGGCACCGGGGAGCTGTTTTTT. This gives the protein CASSLPWGAGTGELFF.

J is TRBJ2-3 and V is TRBV6-4; no firm D call. The CDR3 is made up of 15 amino acids. Germline V gives CDR1 MRHNA, CDR2 SNTAGT. V was pared by 8 bases and J by 1 base, with 16 bases between. CDR3 loop: CASLDRNSRTDTQYF. In DNA, the CDR3 is TGTGCCAGCCTCGATCGTAACAGCCGCACAGATACGCAGTATTTT.

This sequence joins TRBV27 and TRBJ2-7, with 9 bases lining up with TRBD1. This CDR3 contains 15 residues. Trimming cost V 5 bases and J 3 bases; bases outside gene matches: 8. Germline V gives CDR1 MNHEY, CDR2 SMNVEV (reference sequence). The CDR3 here is CASSPPGQGFYEQYF. In DNA form, the CDR3 reads TGTGCCAGCAGTCCACCGGGACAGGGTTTCTACGAGCAGTACTTC.

The chain is built from TRBV7-6 and TRBJ2-2; the D is unclear. The CDR3 loop spans 16 amino acids. CDR1 SGHVS and CDR2 FNYEAQ come from the germline V gene. Between the trimmed V and J ends, which lost 5 bases and 4 bases, there was a span of 17 bases. As DNA, the CDR3 is TGTGCCAGCAGCCGAACCCTAGGAACGAGCACCGGGGAGCTGTTTTTT. Amino acid sequence: CASSRTLGTSTGELFF. The complete variable domain, with remaining parts taken from reference TRBV7-6 and TRBJ2-2, reads GAGVSQSPRYKVTKRGQDVALRCDPISGHVSLYWYRQALGQGPEFLTYFNYEAQQDKSGLPNDRFSAERPEGSISTLTIQRTEQRDSAMYRCASSRTLGTSTGELFFGEGSRLTVL.

The chain uses TRBV3-1 (or the pseudogene TRBV3-2) and TRBJ2-3; D gene ambiguous. CDR1 and CDR2 (germline): LGHDT, YNNKEL (reference sequence). V lost 8 bases and J lost 1, with 4 bases in between. This CDR3 has 11 amino acids. The CDR3 coding sequence is TGTGCCAGCCGGGGCACAGATACGCAGTATTTT. Translating gives CASRGTDTQYF.

The CDR3 protein is CASSGRQGVETQYF. The CDR3 DNA sequence: TGTGCCAGCAGCGGCAGGCAGGGGGTAGAGACCCAGTACTTC. This chain connects TRBV7-2 to TRBJ2-5; TRBD1 aligns across 7 bases. The J segment lost 4 bases and the V segment lost 5 bases, leaving 7 bases of the junction unmatched. The V gene's germline CDR1 is SGHTA and CDR2 FQGNSA. The CDR3 runs 14 residues.

The rearrangement joins TRBV5-6 to TRBJ1-4; 9 nucleotides match TRBD1. Germline V gives CDR1 SGHDT, CDR2 YYEEEE. V lost 4 bases, J lost 10 bases, and 8 bases stayed unmatched. The CDR3 has 14 residues. CDR3 in amino acids: CASSDRDRDGKLFF. For the CDR3, the DNA is TGTGCCAGCAGCGACCGGGACAGGGACGGAAAACTGTTTTTT.

The count of this clone is one. The chain recombines TRBV5-4 with TRBJ1-1; TRBD1 matches 7 bases. In germline, CDR1 is SGHNT, CDR2 YYREEE (reference sequence). This CDR3 contains 15 residues. After removal of 7 bases from V and 1 base from J, the junction contained 10 bases not matched to a gene. The CDR3 loop reads CASGAMTGKNTEAFF. DNA of the CDR3: TGTGCCAGCGGAGCAATGACAGGGAAGAACACTGAAGCTTTCTTT.

This clone was observed once. This chain links TRBV7-9 with TRBJ2-5; 8 bases are a match to TRBD1. V was clipped by 2 bases and J by 5 bases; unmatched bases: 10. CDR1 SEHNR and CDR2 FQNEAQ come from the germline V gene (reference sequence). The CDR3 consists of 16 residues. CDR3 DNA: TGTGCCAGCAGCTTACCGGGCAGGGGGCGCGGGGAGACCCAGTACTTC. As protein: CASSLPGRGRGETQYF.

The rearrangement joins TRBV28 to TRBJ1-2; TRBD1 might be the D (5 bases). V shed 2 bases and J shed 5 bases, with 9 bases lying between them. This CDR3 is built from 13 residues. Looked up from germline, CDR1 is MDHEN and CDR2 is SYDVKM. The CDR3 nucleotides are TGTGCCAGCAGTTTAATCAGGGTGTATGGCTACACCTTC. Amino acid sequence: CASSLIRVYGYTF.

This rearrangement joins TRBV4-1 to TRBJ1-2, with a possible D match to TRBD1 (5 bases). With 1 base removed from V and 4 bases from J, the gap between germline ends came to 19 bases. The length of the CDR3 is 17 residues. Germline V CDR1 and CDR2: MGHRA, YSYEKL. The chain's CDR3 is CASSQGLREEQGYGYTF. The CDR3 DNA reads TGCGCCAGCAGCCAAGGCCTGAGGGAGGAGCAGGGCTATGGCTACACCTTC.

The rearrangement uses TRBV7-6 and TRBJ2-3, with 10 nucleotides matching TRBD1. The length of the CDR3 is 15 residues. With 1 base clipped from V and 7 bases from J, the junction kept 5 bases outside the gene matches. Germline values: CDR1 SGHVS, CDR2 FNYEAQ. CDR3 in amino acids: CASSLVTGGMNTQYF. The CDR3, as DNA: TGTGCCAGCAGCTTAGTGACAGGGGGCATGAATACGCAGTATTTT.

The chain is built from TRBV5-4 and TRBJ2-1; 11 bases agree with TRBD2. CDR1 and CDR2 (germline): SGHNT, YYREEE (reference sequence). Trimming removed 3 bases from V and 5 bases from J; junction bases left unmatched: 7. There are 16 residues in the CDR3. CDR3: CASSSIAGGFHNEQFF. CDR3 DNA sequence: TGTGCCAGCAGCTCCATAGCGGGAGGGTTCCACAATGAGCAGTTCTTC.

The chain recombines TRBV7-2 with TRBJ1-5; 7 nucleotides agree with TRBD1. V lost 5 bases and J lost 7; bases outside the gene matches: 11. Germline CDR1 and CDR2: SGHTA and FQGNSA. The CDR3 has 15 residues. CDR3 in amino acids: CASSPFDRVEQPQHF. CDR3 DNA sequence: TGTGCCAGCAGCCCATTCGACAGGGTGGAACAGCCCCAGCATTTT.

CDR3 DNA sequence: TGTGCCAGCAGCTCATCACTTAACTATGGCTACACCTTC. Protein: CASSSSLNYGYTF. V gene TRBV7-2 combines with J gene TRBJ1-2, with D unresolved. The CDR3 consists of 13 residues. V was trimmed by 4 bases and J by 1 base, leaving 7 bases between them. Germline V gene data show CDR1 as SGHTA and CDR2 as FQGNSA. The full variable domain, its missing parts supplied by reference TRBV7-2 and TRBJ1-2, is GAGVSQSPSNKVTEKGKDVELRCDPISGHTALYWYRQSLGQGLEFLIYFQGNSAPDKSGLPSDRFSAERTGGSVSTLTIQRTQQEDSAVYLCASSSSLNYGYTFGSGTRLTVV.

The genes are TRBV5-1 and TRBJ2-7; the match to TRBD1 covers 10 bases. CDR3 size: 15 residues. CDR1 is SGHRS, CDR2 YFSETQ, per germline. J was trimmed by 4 bases and V by 0 bases; bases with no gene match: 4. The chain's CDR3 is CASSLAGTGVYEQYF. CDR3 sequence (DNA): TGCGCCAGCAGCTTGGCCGGGACAGGGGTATACGAGCAGTACTTC.